The rows below give T cell receptor beta chains drawn from one sample of a study of control samples from healthy donors and cancer patients. Method: immunoSEQ multiplex PCR; TCRdb's copy keeps in-frame clones and lacks some. The sample yields about 180,000 clones, roughly 90% seen once. The source material was blood. The source of these receptors is a woman between 45 and 60 years old in good health. Each CDR3 is given with its conserved first and last residue. Fields, in order: D gene, J gene, V gene, clone size, CDR3 DNA, CDR3 protein. A D gene is named only where the DNA matches it firmly. Clone size, where shown, is once, few, many, or a class for clones that have expanded.

d_gene: NA; j_gene: TRBJ2-7; v_gene: TRBV6-5; abundance: NA; CDR3nt: TGTGCCAGCAGTTACGGTGACTCCTACGAGCAGTACTTC; CDR3aa: CASSYGDSYEQYF
d_gene: NA; j_gene: TRBJ1-2; v_gene: TRBV4-3; abundance: NA; CDR3nt: TGCGCCAGCAGCCAAGATGAGCGACTCTATGGCTACACCTTC; CDR3aa: CASSQDERLYGYTF
d_gene: TRBD2; j_gene: TRBJ2-5; v_gene: TRBV6-5; abundance: once; CDR3nt: TGTGCCAGCAGCGTAGCGGGGCTCCAAGAGACCCAGTACTTC; CDR3aa: CASSVAGLQETQYF
d_gene: TRBD1; j_gene: TRBJ1-6; v_gene: TRBV5-5; abundance: NA; CDR3nt: TGTGCCAGCAGTCGCTATCAGGGGGCTAGTTCACCCCTCCACTTT; CDR3aa: CASSRYQGASSPLHF
d_gene: NA; j_gene: TRBJ2-7; v_gene: TRBV7-2; abundance: NA; CDR3nt: TGTGCCAGCAGCGCCCGACGGAACTCCGAGCAGTACTTC; CDR3aa: CASSARRNSEQYF
d_gene: TRBD1; j_gene: TRBJ1-2; v_gene: TRBV19; abundance: NA; CDR3nt: TGTGCCAGTAGTACGATACAGGGGGCGCGGTATGGCTACACCTTC; CDR3aa: CASSTIQGARYGYTF
d_gene: TRBD2; j_gene: TRBJ2-5; v_gene: TRBV24-1; abundance: NA; CDR3nt: TGTGCCACCAGTGATTCCCTAGCGGGAGGTGCCCAGTACTTC; CDR3aa: CATSDSLAGGAQYF
d_gene: NA; j_gene: TRBJ1-1; v_gene: TRBV5-1; abundance: NA; CDR3nt: TGCGCCAGCAGCCCACAACCGACAGCTCGGAACACTGAAGCTTTCTTT; CDR3aa: CASSPQPTARNTEAFF
d_gene: TRBD1; j_gene: TRBJ1-4; v_gene: TRBV6-5; abundance: once; CDR3nt: TGTGCCTGCCACGGGACAGTTAATGAAAAACTGTTTTTT; CDR3aa: CACHGTVNEKLFF
d_gene: TRBD1; j_gene: TRBJ2-7; v_gene: TRBV5-6; abundance: NA; CDR3nt: TGTGCCAGCAGCTGGGACAGGGGACGGTCCTACGAGCAGTACTTC; CDR3aa: CASSWDRGRSYEQYF
d_gene: NA; j_gene: TRBJ2-5; v_gene: TRBV6-2/TRBV6-3; abundance: NA; CDR3nt: TGTGCCAGCAGTTACAAAGGGGCTCGGGAGACCCAGTACTTC; CDR3aa: CASSYKGARETQYF
d_gene: TRBD2; j_gene: TRBJ2-2; v_gene: TRBV28; abundance: once; CDR3nt: TGTGCCAGCAGTGAGGGACTAGCGGGGGTCGGGGAGCTGTTTTTT; CDR3aa: CASSEGLAGVGELFF
d_gene: NA; j_gene: TRBJ2-7; v_gene: TRBV21-1; abundance: NA; CDR3nt: TGTGCCAGCAGCAAATGGAGGGACAGACCCTACGAGCAGTACTTC; CDR3aa: CASSKWRDRPYEQYF
d_gene: NA; j_gene: TRBJ2-2; v_gene: TRBV27; abundance: NA; CDR3nt: TGTGCCAGCAGTTTCCTGGGCGGGAACACCGGGGAGCTGTTTTTT; CDR3aa: CASSFLGGNTGELFF
d_gene: NA; j_gene: TRBJ1-1; v_gene: TRBV6-2/TRBV6-3; abundance: NA; CDR3nt: TGTGCCAGCAGTTACCGCCGGAGAAACACTGAAGCTTTCTTT; CDR3aa: CASSYRRRNTEAFF
d_gene: TRBD2; j_gene: TRBJ2-5; v_gene: TRBV3-1/TRBV3-2; abundance: NA; CDR3nt: TGTGCCAGCAGCCCTAGCGGGGTGACGGGAGGAACCCAGTACTTC; CDR3aa: CASSPSGVTGGTQYF
d_gene: NA; j_gene: TRBJ1-5; v_gene: TRBV6-2/TRBV6-3; abundance: NA; CDR3nt: TGTGCCAGCAGTTGGGGGCGTTTTTTAGGGCGGATCAATCAGCCCCAGCATTTT; CDR3aa: CASSWGRFLGRINQPQHF
d_gene: NA; j_gene: TRBJ1-2; v_gene: TRBV28; abundance: NA; CDR3nt: TGTGCCAGCAGTTTAGATCTCCAGGGTGCCTATGGCTACACCTTC; CDR3aa: CASSLDLQGAYGYTF
d_gene: NA; j_gene: TRBJ1-2; v_gene: TRBV7-3; abundance: NA; CDR3nt: TGTGCCAGCAGTCTTACCCCGGACTATGGCTACACCTTC; CDR3aa: CASSLTPDYGYTF
d_gene: NA; j_gene: TRBJ2-2; v_gene: TRBV5-6; abundance: NA; CDR3nt: TGTGCCAGCAGCTTAGACATGCTGACGAACACCGGGGAGCTGTTTTTT; CDR3aa: CASSLDMLTNTGELFF
d_gene: NA; j_gene: TRBJ2-7; v_gene: TRBV5-1; abundance: NA; CDR3nt: TGCGCCAGCAGCTTGGACACCAGCTACGAGCAGTACTTC; CDR3aa: CASSLDTSYEQYF
d_gene: TRBD1; j_gene: TRBJ2-1; v_gene: TRBV18; abundance: NA; CDR3nt: TGTGCCAGCTCACCTCGCGCCGGACAGGGTGGGGTGGATGAGCAGTTCTTC; CDR3aa: CASSPRAGQGGVDEQFF
d_gene: NA; j_gene: TRBJ1-1; v_gene: TRBV24-1; abundance: NA; CDR3nt: TGTGCCACCAGTGACCCGGCAAGGACTGAAGCTTTCTTT; CDR3aa: CATSDPARTEAFF
d_gene: NA; j_gene: TRBJ2-7; v_gene: TRBV30; abundance: NA; CDR3nt: TGTGCCTGGAGCCGAATGGGGGGCTTCTACGAGCAGTACTTC; CDR3aa: CAWSRMGGFYEQYF
d_gene: NA; j_gene: TRBJ1-1; v_gene: TRBV7-9; abundance: NA; CDR3nt: TGTGCCAGCAGCTTGCCGGACGGGAACACTGAAGCTTTCTTT; CDR3aa: CASSLPDGNTEAFF
d_gene: NA; j_gene: TRBJ1-2; v_gene: TRBV6-5; abundance: NA; CDR3nt: TGTGCCAGCAGTTACGCGGGGTCGCCAGGCCATGCGGTCTTC; CDR3aa: CASSYAGSPGHAVF
d_gene: TRBD2; j_gene: TRBJ2-1; v_gene: TRBV6-4; abundance: NA; CDR3nt: TGTGCCAGCAGTGACTCTAGCGGGGGCGACTACAATGAGCAGTTCTTC; CDR3aa: CASSDSSGGDYNEQFF
d_gene: TRBD1; j_gene: TRBJ1-1; v_gene: TRBV6-5; abundance: NA; CDR3nt: TGTGCCAGCACCCAACAGGGGATCTTAAAAGCTTTCTTT; CDR3aa: CASTQQGILKAFF
d_gene: NA; j_gene: TRBJ2-2; v_gene: TRBV18; abundance: NA; CDR3nt: TGTGCCAGCTCACCCCTTCCCCTTGCTGGAGGAGTGACCGGGGAGCTGTTTTTT; CDR3aa: CASSPLPLAGGVTGELFF
d_gene: NA; j_gene: TRBJ2-3; v_gene: TRBV25-1; abundance: few; CDR3nt: TGTGCCAGCAGTGCACAGACCTCCGCAGATACGCAGTATTTT; CDR3aa: CASSAQTSADTQYF
d_gene: TRBD1; j_gene: TRBJ2-5; v_gene: TRBV27; abundance: few; CDR3nt: TGTGCCAGCAGCACCGGGACAGGGGGCGTTGAGACCCAGTACTTC; CDR3aa: CASSTGTGGVETQYF
d_gene: TRBD2; j_gene: TRBJ2-7; v_gene: TRBV28; abundance: NA; CDR3nt: TGTGCCAGCTCCGAGCGGGAGTTAGCCTACGAGCAGTACTTC; CDR3aa: CASSERELAYEQYF
d_gene: NA; j_gene: TRBJ1-1; v_gene: TRBV24-1; abundance: NA; CDR3nt: TGTGCCACCAGTTCTAGGGGGGCTGAAGCTTTCTTT; CDR3aa: CATSSRGAEAFF
d_gene: TRBD1; j_gene: TRBJ1-1; v_gene: TRBV30; abundance: NA; CDR3nt: TGTGCCTGGTCCACCCCGCGGACAGGGGGCACTGAAGCTTTCTTT; CDR3aa: CAWSTPRTGGTEAFF
d_gene: NA; j_gene: TRBJ1-5; v_gene: TRBV6-5; abundance: few; CDR3nt: TGTGCCAGCAGCGGGTGGGGCATGAATCAGCCCCAGCATTTT; CDR3aa: CASSGWGMNQPQHF
d_gene: NA; j_gene: TRBJ2-2; v_gene: TRBV18; abundance: NA; CDR3nt: TGTGCCAGCTCACGGAATAGCGCGAACACCGGGGAGCTGTTTTTT; CDR3aa: CASSRNSANTGELFF
d_gene: NA; j_gene: TRBJ1-1; v_gene: TRBV9; abundance: NA; CDR3nt: TGTGCCAGCAGGCCCACTACGGGACGGGTGAACACTGAAGCTTTCTTT; CDR3aa: CASRPTTGRVNTEAFF
d_gene: NA; j_gene: TRBJ1-1; v_gene: TRBV19; abundance: few; CDR3nt: TGTGCCAGTATCCCGGGGGGGGCAAGGGGCACTGAAGCTTTCTTT; CDR3aa: CASIPGGARGTEAFF
d_gene: NA; j_gene: TRBJ2-7; v_gene: TRBV7-2; abundance: once; CDR3nt: TGTGCCAGCAGCCCCCAGAGAGTGTACTACGAGCAGTACTTC; CDR3aa: CASSPQRVYYEQYF
d_gene: NA; j_gene: TRBJ2-1; v_gene: TRBV9; abundance: once; CDR3nt: TGTGCCAGCAGCGTATCGCCCAGGCCGTACAATGAGCAGTTCTTC; CDR3aa: CASSVSPRPYNEQFF